This is a list of T cell receptor beta chains from one sample in a study of response to subunit inactivated influenza vaccine. A single record per CDR3 protein comes from TCRdb applying MiXCR to the RT-PCR reads. The sample yields around 190,000 distinct CDR3 sequences, nearly 9.5% seen once. Sample: non-naive T cells sorted from PBMCs, taken on the day of vaccination. Source of these receptors: a man aged 45-60 years who received an inactivated influenza vaccine. Both conserved end residues are trimmed from each CDR3.

j_gene,v_gene,len,CDR3aa
TRBJ1-4,TRBV6-5,12,ASSYWGLNEKLF
TRBJ2-1,TRBV7-2,11,ASSLGPKDEQF
TRBJ2-7,TRBV11-1,12,ASRPGQGFGEQY
TRBJ2-1,TRBV6-2/TRBV6-3,13,ASSLAPPVFDEQF
TRBJ2-1,TRBV11-2,19,ASSSRGLAGGPMSSYNEQF
TRBJ2-7,TRBV3-1,12,ASSLHGNLYEQY
TRBJ1-4,TRBV4-3,11,ASSQDSGEKLF
TRBJ1-2,TRBV5-1,13,ASSLGRSSNYGYT
TRBJ2-1,TRBV21-1,16,ASSRGLPGGCSYNEQF
TRBJ1-5,TRBV7-2,11,ASSAKPNQPQH
TRBJ2-3,TRBV10-3,13,AISDREGSTDTQY
TRBJ1-6,TRBV6-5,12,ASSYTGTGSPLH
TRBJ1-2,TRBV18,12,ASSPQGINYGYT
TRBJ1-2,TRBV3-1,10,ASSPPGYGYT
TRBJ2-7,TRBV24-1,12,ATSDSVTYYEQY
TRBJ2-3,TRBV7-8,14,ASSQRHRLAGDFQY
TRBJ2-7,TRBV20-1,13,SARGYSGAPYEQY
TRBJ1-2,TRBV4-2,15,ASSQVIKDRGPDGYT
TRBJ2-7,TRBV27,14,ASSLRLAGSSYEQY
TRBJ2-7,TRBV6-2/TRBV6-3,11,ASTTSPHYEQY
TRBJ1-3,TRBV7-9,15,ASSLQGKPLSGNTIY
TRBJ2-1,TRBV18,12,ASSPPYDYNEQF
TRBJ2-3,TRBV20-1,14,SARGFKRGNTDTQY
TRBJ2-7,TRBV11-2,11,ASSLSNGHEQY
TRBJ2-5,TRBV4-1,13,ASSQDVQGRGTQY
TRBJ2-5,TRBV9,16,ASSVGVHGTVHGETQY
TRBJ1-4,TRBV28,10,ASSLKREKLF
TRBJ2-2,TRBV6-1,13,ASKDQDRVTGELF
TRBJ1-5,TRBV7-2,12,ASSLVPSPQPQH
TRBJ1-1,TRBV28,12,ASNPGGLNTEAF
TRBJ2-7,TRBV20-1,13,SARDLAGGTYEQY
TRBJ2-7,TRBV14,13,ASSQRQGIRYEQY
TRBJ1-2,TRBV13,13,ASSSLRDGAYGYT
TRBJ1-2,TRBV13,11,ASSRGQGDGYT
TRBJ2-7,TRBV6-5,13,ASSYLASGGNEQY
TRBJ1-2,TRBV6-1,11,ASTSRGRGGYT
TRBJ2-1,TRBV29-1,10,SVEWPVDEQF
TRBJ1-6,TRBV6-1,13,ASSVYTEDNSPLH
TRBJ2-1,TRBV18,16,ASSPGTGQGASYNEQF
TRBJ1-5,TRBV4-3,13,ASSQDGLGNQPQH
TRBJ2-3,TRBV11-1,12,ASSNGRGADTQY